A single sample is the source of the 2 T cell receptor beta chains below, sequenced in a study of T-cell reconstitution after alpha-beta-depleted transplantation in children. The TCRbeta library incorporated unique molecular identifiers. A single record per CDR3 protein comes from TCRdb applying MiXCR to the PCR reads. The table includes 700,000 to 950,000 distinct CDR3 sequences, around 17% detected once. The sample in question was PBMCs, mostly from graft donor cells, obtained 360 days after TCRalphabeta/CD19-depleted stem cell transplant. These receptors all stem from a male patient aged 10-17 years who had a stem cell transplant for acute lymphoblastic leukemia, so the T cells may come from the graft donor.

This clonotype was detected only a few times. The chain joins TRBV6-2 or TRBV6-3 to TRBJ1-1; D unclear. V shed 6 bases and J shed 4 bases, with 24 bases lying between them. CDR1 and CDR2 (germline): MNHEY, SVGEGT. The CDR3 totals 17 residues. The CDR3 loop is CASRNPGAGRMGTEAFF. CDR3 coding DNA: TGTGCCAGCAGAAACCCGGGTGCTGGTAGGATGGGCACTGAAGCTTTCTTT.

This clonotype showed up just a few times. V is TRBV12-3 or TRBV12-4 and J is TRBJ2-3, with D uncertain. The CDR3 is made up of 13 amino acids. Trimming removed 5 bases at V and 7 bases at J, with 13 bases between. The CDR3 loop reads CASSDINLYTQYF. The CDR3 DNA sequence: TGTGCCAGCAGTGATATCAATCTATATACGCAGTATTTT.